A selection of T cell receptor beta chains follows, all from one sample in a study of CD8 T cells in Susac syndrome. TCRdb analysed the immunoSEQ multiplex PCR reads with MiXCR anew, one entry per CDR3 protein. The sample yields 50,000 or so distinct CDR3 sequences, over 85% seen once. The sample was CD8+ T cells from PBMCs. The receptors were gathered from a human donor in good health. The CDR3 runs from the conserved cysteine through the conserved F or W. The D gene is left open where the match is weak. Size values are once, few and many counts, or a class for expanded clones, and some rows have none.

>NA|TRBJ2-5|TRBV29-1|NA
TGCAGCGTCGAAGACAGGACCTCAAGGACCCAGTACTTC
CSVEDRTSRTQYF
>NA|TRBJ2-5|TRBV28|NA
TGTGCCAGCAGTTTCGAAGACAGACACCAAGAGACCCAGTACTTC
CASSFEDRHQETQYF
>once|TRBJ2-1|TRBV12-3/TRBV12-4|TRBD2
TGTGCCAGCAGTCTAAGGACTAGCGGGAACGACAATGAGCAGTTCTTC
CASSLRTSGNDNEQFF
>NA|TRBJ1-5|TRBV6-2/TRBV6-3|NA
TGTGCCAGCAGCAGACAGGTTGCAGGGCCCCAGCATTTT
CASSRQVAGPQHF
>NA|TRBJ2-1|TRBV4-1|TRBD2
TGCGCCAGCAGCCAACGGGCGGGAGCAGGTGAGCAGTTCTTC
CASSQRAGAGEQFF
>NA|TRBJ2-7|TRBV13|NA
TGTGCCAGCAGCTTCGGGCGGGCCTACGAGCAGTACTTC
CASSFGRAYEQYF
>NA|TRBJ2-5|TRBV13|NA
TGTGCCAGCAGCTCCGAAGAGACCCAGTACTTC
CASSSEETQYF
>NA|TRBJ2-2|TRBV28|TRBD1
TGTGCCAGCAGTCGCCCCTGGACAGGGGGCGAGGGCACCGGGGAGCTGTTTTTT
CASSRPWTGGEGTGELFF
>NA|TRBJ2-5|TRBV2|NA
TGTGCCAGCAGTGAAGATAGGACAAGGGGAGAGACCCAGTACTTC
CASSEDRTRGETQYF
>once|TRBJ1-1|TRBV5-1|NA
TGCGCCAGCAGCTTGGCCGAGTCAACTGAAGCTTTCTTT
CASSLAESTEAFF